Listed here are 27 T cell receptor beta chains from one sample, sequenced in a study of T cells in Graves' hyperthyroidism and ophthalmopathy. Using RNA transcripts as the source, TCR beta CDR3 regions were amplified. The TCR CDR3 first-round RT-PCR relied on the HTBI primer set. TCRdb recomputed calls from the multiplex PCR reads with MiXCR, one row per CDR3 protein. The sample records about 510,000 distinct CDR3 sequences, around 13% being singletons. The sample was blood. These receptors all come from a woman in her thirties or forties with Graves' hyperthyroidism.

This clonotype was detected many times. The rearrangement uses TRBV27 and TRBJ1-1; D may be TRBD1 (5 bases). With 6 bases removed from V and 0 bases from J, the gap between germline ends came to 14 bases. The CDR3 covers 15 residues. In germline, CDR1 is MNHEY, CDR2 SMNVEV (reference sequence). CDR3 sequence reads: CASSQYDRLNTEAFF. The CDR3, as DNA: TGTGCCAGCAGCCAATACGACAGACTGAACACTGAAGCTTTCTTT.

A word on this clonotype: This CDR3 fails to terminate in the conserved phenylalanine or tryptophan, so it likely reflects a read error. The rearrangement joins TRBV19 to TRBJ2-1; maybe TRBD2 (6 bases). Germline V gene data show CDR1 as LNHDA and CDR2 as SQIVND (reference sequence). The germline V and J ends were trimmed by 7 bases and 0 bases, with 10 bases remaining between them. CDR3 length equals 14 residues. The CDR3 region has the DNA TGTGCCAGTACCGCCGGGAGCTCCTACAATGAGCAGTTCCTC. This encodes CASTAGSSYNEQFL.

This clonotype was seen ten or more times. The V and J genes are TRBV3-1 and TRBJ2-3; D may be TRBD1 (5 bases). Germline V gene data show CDR1 as LGHDT and CDR2 as YNNKEL (reference sequence). Deletions cut 4 bases from V and 0 bases from J, with 14 bases between. The CDR3 loop spans 16 amino acids. In nucleotides, the CDR3 is TGTGCCAGCAGCCCCAACTGGGGCCTTAGCACAGATACGCAGTATTTT. Protein product: CASSPNWGLSTDTQYF.

The chain combines TRBV5-4 with TRBJ2-7, with a weak D call TRBD2 (5 bases). V was trimmed by 0 bases and J by 1 base, leaving 14 bases between them. The germline gives CDR1 SGHNT, CDR2 YYREEE (reference sequence). The CDR3 covers 16 residues. The CDR3 loop reads CASSLDAEAVSYEQYF. In nucleotides, the CDR3 is TGTGCCAGCAGCTTGGATGCAGAAGCGGTTTCCTACGAGCAGTACTTC.

This clonotype was recorded at least ten times. J is TRBJ2-7 and V is TRBV18; 11 bases map to TRBD2. Per germline, CDR1 KGHSH and CDR2 LQKENI. V trimming: 3 bases; J trimming: 6 bases; junction bases outside the gene matches: 10. The CDR3 covers 16 residues. CDR3 in amino acids: CASSPVVAGGPSEQYF. CDR3 DNA sequence: TGTGCCAGCTCACCGGTAGTAGCGGGAGGGCCTAGCGAGCAGTACTTC.

This clonotype was seen only a few times. This rearrangement joins TRBV27 to TRBJ1-1; a possible D gene is TRBD1 (6 bases). From germline, CDR1 is MNHEY and CDR2 SMNVEV (reference sequence). With 5 bases removed from V and 1 base from J, the gap between germline ends came to 11 bases. The CDR3 totals 14 residues. The CDR3 here is CASSTDRKNTEAFF. CDR3 in DNA: TGTGCCAGCAGTACCGACAGGAAGAACACTGAAGCTTTCTTT.

The chain has TRBV19 and TRBJ1-1; a weak D match, TRBD1 (6 bases). The CDR3 extends over 14 amino acids. Germline V gives CDR1 LNHDA, CDR2 SQIVND (reference sequence). The V end lost 7 bases, the J end lost 4 bases, and 16 bases lay between the germline ends. CDR3 DNA: TGTGCCAGTACCCTCCAAACAGGGACCACTGAAGCTTTCTTT. Translating it yields CASTLQTGTTEAFF.

This chain uses TRBV19 with TRBJ2-3; D might be TRBD1 (6 bases). Between the trimmed V and J ends, which lost 2 bases and 1 base, there was a span of 10 bases. This CDR3 has 15 residues. Germline CDR1 is LNHDA and CDR2 is SQIVND (reference sequence). The CDR3 nucleotides are TGTGCCAGTAGTATAACGCCAGGGGGCACAGATACGCAGTATTTT. The encoded protein is CASSITPGGTDTQYF.

This clonotype was found a few times. The chain recombines TRBV7-9 with TRBJ2-2, with 10 bases identical to TRBD1. Germline CDR1 and CDR2: SEHNR and FQNEAQ (reference sequence). The CDR3 extends over 16 amino acids. With V trimmed by 6 bases and J by 6 bases, 10 bases remained unmatched. Here the CDR3 reads CASSFPGQGFAGELFF. The CDR3 DNA reads as TGTGCCAGCAGTTTCCCGGGACAGGGGTTCGCCGGGGAGCTGTTTTTT.

This clonotype appeared a few times. This chain joins TRBV9 and TRBJ2-5, with 10 bases lining up with TRBD1. CDR3 length: 16 residues. Looked up from germline, CDR1 is SGDLS and CDR2 is YYNGEE. J was trimmed by 5 bases and V by 1 base; bases with no gene match: 8. The CDR3 loop reads CASSVRSGTGVETQYF. CDR3 nucleotide sequence: TGTGCCAGCAGCGTAAGGAGCGGGACAGGGGTTGAGACCCAGTACTTC.

For this clonotype: This sequence may be a read error, since a much larger clone differs from it by one base. J is TRBJ2-7 and V is TRBV28; 10 nucleotides align to TRBD2. CDR3 size: 16 residues. Trimming removed 7 bases from V and 0 bases from J; junction bases left unmatched: 9. CDR1 and CDR2 (germline): MDHEN, SYDVKM. Written as DNA, the CDR3 is TGTGCCAGCAATTCCCCGACTAGCGGGCACTCCTACGAGCAGTACTTC. It specifies CASNSPTSGHSYEQYF.

This clonotype was seen many times. The chain combines TRBV12-5 with TRBJ2-7, with 11 bases aligning to TRBD2. V lost 7 bases, J lost 3 bases, and 2 bases stayed unmatched. CDR3 length: 13 residues. The germline gives CDR1 LGHNT, CDR2 FRNRAP. CDR3: CASDSGGGYEQYF. CDR3 DNA: TGTGCTAGTGATAGCGGGGGGGGCTACGAGCAGTACTTC.

As regards this clonotype: The junction differs from germline at one of its ends, possibly a read error. CDR3 bases: TGCGCCAGCAGCTTGATAGCCGCTTCCTCCTACGGGCAGTACTTC. Its protein is CASSLIAASSYGQYF. J is TRBJ2-7 and V is TRBV5-1; D gene uncertain. The germline V gene has CDR1 SGHRS and CDR2 YFSETQ. The length of the CDR3 is 15 residues.

This chain connects TRBV5-1 to TRBJ2-6; D not certain. The germline gives CDR1 SGHRS, CDR2 YFSETQ. V dropped 5 bases and J dropped 0 bases, with 6 bases sitting between them. The CDR3 is 14 amino acids. DNA for the CDR3: TGCGCCAGCAGGAGACACTCTGGGGCCAACGTCCTGACTTTC. It is translated as CASRRHSGANVLTF.

Of note for this clonotype: A much larger clone sits a single nucleotide away, making a read error possible. The chain recombines TRBV20-1 with TRBJ2-7, with D unresolved. This CDR3 spans 13 amino acids. Looked up from germline, CDR1 is DFQATT and CDR2 is SNEGSKA (reference sequence). DNA for the CDR3: TGCGGTGCTAGAGTTCAACGTACCTACGAGCAGTACTTC. As protein: CGARVQRTYEQYF.

In this sample, this clonotype turned up once. V and J are TRBV7-3 and TRBJ2-1; possibly TRBD2 for D (6 bases). Deletions cut 0 bases from V and 0 bases from J, with 15 bases between. This CDR3 spans 18 amino acids. The V gene's germline CDR1 is SGHTA and CDR2 FQGTGA. This chain's CDR3 is CASSLTSTSRSSYNEQFF. In DNA form, the CDR3 reads TGTGCCAGCAGCTTAACTTCTACTAGCCGTTCCTCCTACAATGAGCAGTTCTTC.

This clonotype was seen repeatedly, ten times or more. The V gene is TRBV5-1, the J gene TRBJ2-7; perhaps TRBD2 as D (7 bases). Trimming stripped 2 bases from V and 0 bases from J, with 12 bases between. CDR1 and CDR2 from the germline V gene are SGHRS and YFSETQ. CDR3 length: 15 amino acids. Here the CDR3 reads CASSLRGGSSYEQYF. Written as DNA, the CDR3 is TGCGCCAGCAGCTTAAGGGGGGGAAGCTCCTACGAGCAGTACTTC.

This clonotype occurred a few times. This chain connects TRBV10-2 to TRBJ1-4; D is ambiguous. Germline values: CDR1 WSHSY, CDR2 SAAADI. The V end lost 1 base, the J end lost 8 bases, and 5 bases lay between the germline ends. This CDR3 region has 12 residues. The CDR3 DNA reads as TGCGCCAGCAGTGAGTTGTTGGAAAAACTGTTTTTT. Translated, it gives CASSELLEKLFF.

This clonotype was counted many times. The V and J genes are TRBV28 and TRBJ2-3, with 8 bases that match TRBD2. The germline V gene encodes CDR1 MDHEN and CDR2 SYDVKM. CDR3 length: 14 amino acids. Germline trimming cut 3 bases from V and 6 bases from J; bases unmatched to any gene: 5. The CDR3 loop is CASSLPSGWDTQYF. The CDR3 DNA reads TGTGCCAGCAGTTTGCCTAGCGGGTGGGATACGCAGTATTTT.

The chain links TRBV25-1 to TRBJ2-3; TRBD1 aligns across 8 bases. With V trimmed by 5 bases and J by 6 bases, 13 bases remained unmatched. Germline CDR1 is MGHDK and CDR2 is SYGVNS. The CDR3 is made up of 16 amino acids. In DNA, the CDR3 is TGTGCCAGCAGTCCACGAAGAGGGAGACAGGGGGATACGCAGTATTTT. Translated, it gives CASSPRRGRQGDTQYF. Looking up the rest from reference TRBV25-1 and TRBJ2-3 gives the full variable domain: EADIYQTPRYLVIGTGKKITLECSQTMGHDKMYWYQQDPGMELHLIHYSYGVNSTEKGDLSSESTVSRIRTEHFPLTLESARPSHTSQYLCASSPRRGRQGDTQYFGPGTRLTVL.

This clonotype was observed at least ten times. The V and J genes are TRBV28 and TRBJ2-7; 9 bases align to TRBD1. CDR3 length: 14 amino acids. Germline values: CDR1 MDHEN, CDR2 SYDVKM. V trimming: 3 bases; J trimming: 4 bases; junction bases outside the gene matches: 4. The CDR3 nucleotides read TGTGCCAGCAGTTTGGACAGGGGTCGATACGAGCAGTACTTC. Protein sequence: CASSLDRGRYEQYF.

The sample holds many counts of this clonotype. This chain uses TRBV5-1 with TRBJ1-2; 7 nucleotides align to TRBD1. The CDR3 contains 14 residues. The germline CDR1 and CDR2 sequences are SGHRS and YFSETQ. With 4 bases clipped from V and 4 bases from J, the junction kept 7 bases outside the gene matches. The CDR3 reads CASSTRQGTYGYTF. In DNA, the CDR3 is TGCGCCAGCAGCACCAGACAGGGTACCTATGGCTACACCTTC.

This clonotype has a count of ten or more. The CDR3 region has the DNA TGTGCCAGCAGTTTATTCGGACAGGGGGCGCGCACTGAAGCTTTCTTT. Its protein product is CASSLFGQGARTEAFF. The rearrangement uses TRBV27 and TRBJ1-1; the match to TRBD1 covers 11 bases. CDR3 size: 16 residues. The junction had 5 bases not matched to a gene; V was cut back by 1 base and J by 4 bases. Germline V gene sequence: CDR1 MNHEY, CDR2 SMNVEV (reference sequence).

The chain joins TRBV28 to TRBJ2-2; 9 bases fit TRBD1. This CDR3 spans 12 amino acids. CDR1 is MDHEN and CDR2 is SYDVKM in the germline V gene. J lost 6 bases, V lost 11 bases, and 4 bases had no gene match. CDR3 amino acids: CAGRQGAGELFF. The CDR3, as DNA: TGTGCCGGCCGACAGGGGGCCGGGGAGCTGTTTTTT.

This clonotype was picked up many times. The chain joins TRBV7-2 to TRBJ2-5, with D perhaps being TRBD1 or TRBD2 (6 bases each). Germline-derived CDR1 and CDR2 are SGHTA and FQGNSA. This CDR3 is 17 amino acids long. The V end lost 5 bases, the J end lost 3 bases, and 22 bases lay between the germline ends. For the CDR3, the DNA is TGTGCCAGCAGCCCCCTGGAGGGCTGGGGGCGGGAAGAGACCCAGTACTTC. It codes for CASSPLEGWGREETQYF. Supplemented by reference TRBV7-2 and TRBJ2-5, the full variable domain reads GAGVSQSPSNKVTEKGKDVELRCDPISGHTALYWYRQSLGQGLEFLIYFQGNSAPDKSGLPSDRFSAERTGGSVSTLTIQRTQQEDSAVYLCASSPLEGWGREETQYFGPGTRLLVL.

This clonotype was counted between two and nine times. Being one base from a much bigger clone, this may be a read error. The chain couples TRBV3-1 to TRBJ2-7, with 8 nucleotides matching TRBD1. The V and J ends lost 4 bases and 7 bases, in that order; junction bases with no gene match: 9. The CDR3 consists of 14 residues. The germline CDR1 and CDR2 sequences are LGHDT and YNNKEL (reference sequence). As DNA, the CDR3 is TGTGCCAGCAGCCGGGACAGGCGTCGGGGTGAGCAGTACTTC. Its protein is CASSRDRRRGEQYF.

This clonotype showed up just a few times. This chain connects TRBV6-1 to TRBJ1-3, with no clear D. V was clipped by 2 bases and J by 0 bases, with 5 bases between them. Germline V gene data show CDR1 as MNHNS and CDR2 as SASEGT. CDR3 length: 14 amino acids. CDR3 nucleotide sequence: TGTGCCAGCAGTGAACCGAGCTCTGGAAACACCATATATTTT. Its translation is CASSEPSSGNTIYF.